A selection of T cell receptor beta chains follows, all from one sample in a study of cytomegalovirus exposure and HLA in healthy donors. TCRdb's table, derived via immunoSEQ multiplex PCR, lists solely in-frame clones and lacks some. Of about 270,000 clones listed, approximately 70% were seen once; the top ten hold about 2.2%. Sequencing was performed on PBMCs. These receptors all stem from a female donor in good health and CMV-seronegative. Each CDR3 is given with its conserved first and last residue. The order of the fields is CDR3 DNA, CDR3 protein, clone size, J gene, V gene, D gene, CDR3 length. The D gene is left open where the match is weak. Where a row states a size, it is once, few, many or the class of an expanded clone; other rows omit it.

TGTGCCAGCAGCTTTGGCGGGGACACTGAAGCTTTCTTT	CASSFGGDTEAFF	.	TRBJ1-1	TRBV7-3	.	13
TGTGCCAGCAGCACCTCGGACAGGTCCCTCTTC	CASSTSDRSLF	.	TRBJ1-2	TRBV7-9	TRBD1	11
TGCAGCGTTGTCGCCGGGAGGGCCGCCGAGCAGTACTTC	CSVVAGRAAEQYF	.	TRBJ2-7	TRBV29-1	TRBD2	13
TGTGCCAGCAGTTTTAGCGGGAGCTCCGTCAATGAGCAGTTCTTC	CASSFSGSSVNEQFF	few	TRBJ2-1	TRBV6-4	TRBD2	15
TGCGCCAGCAGCTTGGCGGGACAGCTGGTGAAAAATGAGCAGTTCTTC	CASSLAGQLVKNEQFF	.	TRBJ2-1	TRBV5-1	TRBD1	16
TGCGCCAGCAGCTCCCAAGTTCTAGCGGGAACCAAAAACATTCAGTACTTC	CASSSQVLAGTKNIQYF	.	TRBJ2-4	TRBV4-1	TRBD2	17
TGCGCCAGCAGCTTGACAGCGGGGTCTAGCACAGATACGCAGTATTTT	CASSLTAGSSTDTQYF	few	TRBJ2-3	TRBV5-1	TRBD2	16
TGTGCCAGCAGTTGGGGGGCAGGGGGGCAATATGGCTACACCTTC	CASSWGAGGQYGYTF	.	TRBJ1-2	TRBV6-5	TRBD1	15
TGTGCCAGCAGCCAACCCGGGACTCCCCTTGGGGATGAGCAGTTCTTC	CASSQPGTPLGDEQFF	.	TRBJ2-1	TRBV14	.	16
TGTGCCAGCAGCGAGGGGGGACAGTCAGCGGAGACCCAGTACTTC	CASSEGGQSAETQYF	few	TRBJ2-5	TRBV7-2	.	15
TGTGCCAACCGGGAGGGAGGAAGCAGGGAGCAGTTCTTC	CANREGGSREQFF	.	TRBJ2-1	TRBV10-3	TRBD2	13
TGTGCCAGCAGCGGACAGGTTACAACGAACACTGAAGCTTTCTTT	CASSGQVTTNTEAFF	.	TRBJ1-1	TRBV27	TRBD1	15
TGCAGCGTGGCCAGGGATGCCTACGAGCAGTACTTC	CSVARDAYEQYF	.	TRBJ2-7	TRBV29-1	.	12
TGTGCCAGTAGTATGTGGAGGAGTAATGAAAAACTGTTTTTT	CASSMWRSNEKLFF	.	TRBJ1-4	TRBV19	.	14
TGTGCCAGCAGCTTCCGGGACAGGGTATCCTACGAGCAGTACTTC	CASSFRDRVSYEQYF	once	TRBJ2-7	TRBV11-1	TRBD1	15
TGTGCCAGCAGTCCTAATCCGGGACAGGGGTGGGAAAAACTGTTTTTT	CASSPNPGQGWEKLFF	once	TRBJ1-4	TRBV2	TRBD1	16
TGTGCCAGCTCACCCGGAGAGGGAGGGCGGTACGAGCAGTACTTC	CASSPGEGGRYEQYF	few	TRBJ2-7	TRBV18	TRBD2	15
TGTGCCAGCAGTGGGACAAGATTGAACACTGAAGCTTTCTTT	CASSGTRLNTEAFF	.	TRBJ1-1	TRBV2	.	14
TGTGCCAGCTCACAAGACAGGGTCGACACAGATACGCAGTATTTT	CASSQDRVDTDTQYF	.	TRBJ2-3	TRBV18	TRBD1	15
TGTGCCAGCAGCTTTAAACGAACGCAGGGTCGCGAGACCCAGTACTTC	CASSFKRTQGRETQYF	.	TRBJ2-5	TRBV7-2	.	16
TGTGCCAGCAGCGCACTCGGGTCAGATACGCAGTATTTT	CASSALGSDTQYF	once	TRBJ2-3	TRBV9	.	13
TGTGCCGGCTTCTCCGCGACAGGGAGGAATCAGCCCCAGCATTTT	CAGFSATGRNQPQHF	.	TRBJ1-5	TRBV28	TRBD1	15
TGTGCCAGCAGCTCGGCTAGCGGGACGATAGATACGCAGTATTTT	CASSSASGTIDTQYF	few	TRBJ2-3	TRBV2	TRBD2	15
TGTGCCAGCAGCCCGACGGACAGTTCTGAAAAACTGTTTTTT	CASSPTDSSEKLFF	.	TRBJ1-4	TRBV7-9	.	14
TGCGCCAGCAGCCAAGATGGTGCGGGGGCAATCACAGATACGCAGTATTTT	CASSQDGAGAITDTQYF	.	TRBJ2-3	TRBV4-1	.	17
TGTGCCAGGACCCGAGGGATGAACACTGAAGCTTTCTTT	CARTRGMNTEAFF	.	TRBJ1-1	TRBV2	.	13
TGTGCCAGCTGGCAGTCCTACGAGCAGTACTTC	CASWQSYEQYF	.	TRBJ2-7	TRBV6-5	.	11
TGTGCCAGCTCACCACCAGGACTAGCGGGAGGAGGGGAGACCCAGTACTTC	CASSPPGLAGGGETQYF	few	TRBJ2-5	TRBV18	TRBD2	17
TGCGCCAGCAGCCCCAAGGCAGGGACAGGGCACGCCGAGCAGTACTTC	CASSPKAGTGHAEQYF	.	TRBJ2-7	TRBV5-1	TRBD1	16
TGTGCCAGCAGCTCCACTGACGGGACAGGTTTGACCCAGTACTTC	CASSSTDGTGLTQYF	.	TRBJ2-5	TRBV5-4	TRBD1	15
TGTGCCAGCAGCACCGGGACAGGGGGACCTTGGGTAACTAATGAAAAACTGTTTTTT	CASSTGTGGPWVTNEKLFF	.	TRBJ1-4	TRBV7-9	TRBD1	19
TGTGCCAGCAGCTTAAGCAATACGGCGGGGGAGACCCAGTACTTC	CASSLSNTAGETQYF	.	TRBJ2-5	TRBV7-2	.	15
TGTGCCAGCAGCTTAGTTGGCGGAAGCACAGATACGCAGTATTTT	CASSLVGGSTDTQYF	few	TRBJ2-3	TRBV7-9	.	15
TGTGCCAGCTCAACGGACAGGGCGGCGAACACTGAAGCTTTCTTT	CASSTDRAANTEAFF	few	TRBJ1-1	TRBV18	TRBD1	15
TGTGCCAGCAGCTTGACGGGCGGGACAGGGTTATATGGCTACACCTTC	CASSLTGGTGLYGYTF	.	TRBJ1-2	TRBV7-9	TRBD1	16
TGTGCCAGCAGTGGGTTCGGGAAAAACAATGAGCAGTTCTTC	CASSGFGKNNEQFF	.	TRBJ2-1	TRBV25-1	.	14
TGTGCCAGCAGTGGCACTAGACTAGCGGGAGGTCCCACCTTAGGCTACGAGCAGTACTTC	CASSGTRLAGGPTLGYEQYF	.	TRBJ2-7	TRBV2	TRBD2	20
TGTGCCAGCAGCCAAGGCCGCAGGGCTGGCACAGATACGCAGTATTTT	CASSQGRRAGTDTQYF	.	TRBJ2-3	TRBV14	.	16
TGTGCCAGCAGCTTGGGCCCCCCGGATACGCAGTATTTT	CASSLGPPDTQYF	.	TRBJ2-3	TRBV7-3	.	13
TGTGCCAGCAGTCGACCGGGCTCTGGGGCCAACGTCCTGACTTTC	CASSRPGSGANVLTF	.	TRBJ2-6	TRBV28	.	15
TGTGCCAGCAGTTACCCTCAGGATCGTTCTTCCTATGGCTACACCTTC	CASSYPQDRSSYGYTF	.	TRBJ1-2	TRBV6-6	.	16
TGTGCCTGGAGACCGCGGTCGGGGTTGAACACTGAAGCTTTCTTT	CAWRPRSGLNTEAFF	.	TRBJ1-1	TRBV30	.	15
TGTGCCAGCAGTTTACGACGACTAGCCAAAAACATTCAGTACTTC	CASSLRRLAKNIQYF	.	TRBJ2-4	TRBV28	.	15
TGCGCCAGCAGTGTCTCCAGGGCGAACACTGAAGCTTTCTTT	CASSVSRANTEAFF	.	TRBJ1-1	TRBV10-1	.	14
TGTGCCAGCAGCGTCCCAATGAACACTGAAGCTTTCTTT	CASSVPMNTEAFF	.	TRBJ1-1	TRBV7-9	.	13
TGTGCCAGCAGGGCTTACAAGAACACCGGGGAGCTGTTTTTT	CASRAYKNTGELFF	.	TRBJ2-2	TRBV2	.	14
TGCGCCACCTCCCGGGCTAGCGGGACCGGGGGCAATGAGCAGTTCTTC	CATSRASGTGGNEQFF	once	TRBJ2-1	TRBV5-1	TRBD2	16
TGCAGCGTTCTACCGGGACAGGGGCAATCGTACGAGCAGTACTTC	CSVLPGQGQSYEQYF	.	TRBJ2-7	TRBV29-1	TRBD1	15
TGTGCCAGCAGTCTTGACAGGCCTATGAGCACAGATACGCAGTATTTT	CASSLDRPMSTDTQYF	few	TRBJ2-3	TRBV6-6	.	16
TGCGCCAGCAGGTTACTAGCGAGTACCGGGGAGCTGTTTTTT	CASRLLASTGELFF	few	TRBJ2-2	TRBV5-1	TRBD2	14
TGTGCCAGCAGTGAAGCGATTCCGGGGGTCACTGAAGCTTTCTTT	CASSEAIPGVTEAFF	.	TRBJ1-1	TRBV2	.	15
TGTGCCAGCAGGGACTCGACAGGGGCCGTCTACGAGCAGTACTTC	CASRDSTGAVYEQYF	.	TRBJ2-7	TRBV28	TRBD1	15
TGCGCCAGCAGAGGGGACAGGGCAGAGACCCAGTACTTC	CASRGDRAETQYF	.	TRBJ2-5	TRBV5-1	TRBD1	13
TGTGCCAGTAGGCAGGCCGGGACTAGCAGCAACGAGCAGTACTTC	CASRQAGTSSNEQYF	.	TRBJ2-7	TRBV19	TRBD2	15
TGTGCCAGCAGCTGGGGGACAGGAGGAAACACCATATATTTT	CASSWGTGGNTIYF	.	TRBJ1-3	TRBV5-6	TRBD1	14
TGTGCCAGCAGTGTGGGCAGGGAAGGCGAGCAGTACTTC	CASSVGREGEQYF	.	TRBJ2-7	TRBV2	.	13
TGTGCCAGTTCCGGCCGGGGTGATCAGCCCCAGCATTTT	CASSGRGDQPQHF	few	TRBJ1-5	TRBV18	.	13
TGTGCCAGCAGGCTGGGACTAGCGGGAGGAAACACCGGGGAGCTGTTTTTT	CASRLGLAGGNTGELFF	.	TRBJ2-2	TRBV7-2	TRBD2	17
TGTGCCAGCAGCAAGCAGACAGGGGCCAATTCACCCCTCCACTTT	CASSKQTGANSPLHF	.	TRBJ1-6	TRBV7-2	TRBD1	15
TGTGCCAGCAGTTTAGCGGCCTCCTACGAGCAGTACTTC	CASSLAASYEQYF	.	TRBJ2-7	TRBV27	.	13